This T cell receptor beta chain was captured in a study of tumor-infiltrating lymphocytes in primary liver carcinoma. Study in general: Samples yielded about 3.65 to 7.13 million productive TCRbeta reads, similar across tissue types. Study outcomes and limitations: It was tumor-adjacent and tumor-blood pairs that overlapped less than tumor region pairs did.

The CDR3 spans 15 residues. CDR1 SGHAT and CDR2 FQNNGV come from the germline V gene. The researchers produced TCR beta cDNA from about 510 ng total RNA with a constant-region primer. Each TCR beta library was derived from three nested multiplex PCR rounds that employed slightly modified ARM-PCR. Researchers ran the first two PCR rounds for approximately 9 cycles each with TRBV1-TRBV30 forward primers and a C-beta reverse primer. TCRdb re-called the multiplex PCR reads through MiXCR, storing one row per CDR3 protein. The profile covers fewer than 200,000 distinct CDR3 sequences, with 70% to 90% appearing a single time and about a sixth taken by the ten largest. RNA and DNA were co-extracted from approximately 20-30 mg of unsorted bulk tissue. Donors were untreated and chronically infected with HBV. Uniformly, tumor samples exhibited a viable tumor cell fraction exceeding 80%. Points on this clonotype: Its specificity is unknown.

The chain couples TRBV11-2 to TRBJ2-1; 8 bases agree with TRBD1. The TCR was taken from a man aged 40-49 years with primary liver carcinoma and hepatitis B virus infection. The specimen sequenced was tumor tissue from primary liver carcinoma. CDR3 protein: CTNSLRTGPGSEQFF. The CDR3 DNA is TGTACCAACAGCTTAAGGACAGGGCCGGGGAGTGAGCAGTTCTTC. The variable domain in full, with the rest retrieved from reference TRBV11-2 and TRBJ2-1, is EAGVAQSPRYKIIEKRQSVAFWCNPISGHATLYWYQQILGQGPKLLIQFQNNGVVDDSQLPKDRFSAERLKGVDSTLKIQPAKLEDSAVYLCTNSLRTGPGSEQFFGPGTRLTVL.